This T cell receptor beta chain was documented in a study of molecular identifiers for immune sequencing clone quantification. MiXCR, applied by TCRdb to the PCR reads, yields one record per CDR3 protein. Of 100,000 or so distinct CDR3 sequences listed, under 40% are singletons. This clonotype was counted many times. CDR3 length: 13 residues. Trimming took 6 bases from V and 2 from J, leaving 10 bases between them. Input material: naive CD8+ T cells from blood, with Jurkat cell RNA spiked in. Specified subset: FACS-sorted CD8+CD4-CCR7+CD45RA+ naive T cells. V gene TRBV12-3 or TRBV12-4 combines with J gene TRBJ1-1, with D maybe TRBD1 (6 bases). This receptor was obtained from a human donor in good health. Some libraries in this study had Jurkat cell RNA spiked in. The CDR3 DNA reads TGTGCCAGCAGCCAAGGGGGAAACACTGAAGCTTTCTTT. Its protein product is CASSQGGNTEAFF.